The 17 T cell receptor beta chains in this list originate from one sample, sequenced in a study of blood T cell repertoires in COVID-19. Profiled with immunoSEQ multiplex PCR; TCRdb holds only in-frame clones, not every one. The repertoire holds about 26,000 clones, with nearly 90% as singletons. The sequenced material came from peripheral blood. The receptors shown here come from a man in his 70s with acute or convalescent COVID-19.

As to this clone: One end of the junction is discordant with germline, which a read error may explain. The CDR3 sequence is CASRGGRDRDWIF. The CDR3 DNA is TGTGCCAGCAGGGGGGGCCGGGACAGGGATTGGATCTTT. V is TRBV28 and J is TRBJ1-1; TRBD1 agrees at 9 bases. Germline V gives CDR1 MDHEN, CDR2 SYDVKM. The CDR3 spans 13 residues. The variable domain in full, with the rest retrieved from reference TRBV28 and TRBJ1-1, is DVKVTQSSRYLVKRTGEKVFLECVQDMDHENMFWYRQDPGLGLRLIYFSYDVKMKEKGDIPEGYSVSREKKERFSLILESASTNQTSMYLCASRGGRDRDWIFGQGTRLTVV.

This clone was detected once. The chain joins TRBV5-1 to TRBJ1-4; 8 bases are a match to TRBD1. This CDR3 comprises 16 residues. The germline V gene has CDR1 SGHRS and CDR2 YFSETQ. V lost 4 bases to trimming and J lost 5 bases; unmatched junction nucleotides: 10. The CDR3 bases are TGCGCCAGCAGCCCGGGGACAGGCCTAGGGAATGAAAAACTGTTTTTT. This translates into CASSPGTGLGNEKLFF.

This rearrangement joins TRBV7-8 to TRBJ1-2, with D maybe TRBD1 (5 bases). CDR1 is SGHVS, CDR2 FQNEAQ, per germline. Trimming took 0 bases from V and 8 from J, leaving 10 bases between them. This CDR3 comprises 13 residues. Here the CDR3 DNA reads TGTGCCAGCAGCTTAGCGGCGGGACGAGGCTACACCTTC. Encoded protein: CASSLAAGRGYTF.

This clone was picked up one time. CDR3 amino acids: CASSISPVISGQSYEQYF. Here the CDR3 DNA reads TGTGCCAGTAGTATTTCCCCAGTTATCAGCGGACAGTCCTACGAGCAGTACTTC. The chain employs TRBV19 and TRBJ2-7; a weak D match, TRBD1 (6 bases). This CDR3 contains 18 residues. Germline V gene sequence: CDR1 LNHDA, CDR2 SQIVND (reference sequence). Trimming cost V 3 bases and J 1 base, with 22 bases left between them.

The CDR3 loop reads CASSLELYTEAFF. The CDR3 bases are TGTGCCAGCAGCTTAGAACTTTACACTGAAGCTTTCTTT. This chain connects TRBV7-3 to TRBJ1-1; D gene unclear. The CDR3 spans 13 residues. V lost 2 bases to trimming and J lost 3 bases, with 7 bases between them. The germline gives CDR1 SGHTA, CDR2 FQGTGA. Combining the CDR3 with reference TRBV7-3 and TRBJ1-1 gives the whole variable domain GAGVSQTPSNKVTEKGKYVELRCDPISGHTALYWYRQSLGQGPEFLIYFQGTGAADDSGLPNDRFFAVRPEGSVSTLKIQRTERGDSAVYLCASSLELYTEAFFGQGTRLTVV.

The CDR3 DNA is TGTGCCAGCAGCCAAGAAGGCGCTAGCGGGACCAACAATGAGCAGTTCTTC. This gives the protein CASSQEGASGTNNEQFF. The chain recombines TRBV3-1 (or the pseudogene TRBV3-2) with TRBJ2-1, with 9 bases identical to TRBD2. This CDR3 region has 17 residues. Looked up from germline, CDR1 is LGHDT and CDR2 is YNNKEL (reference sequence). Trimming cost V 0 bases and J 5 bases; bases outside gene matches: 8.

The rearrangement links TRBV7-3 to TRBJ1-5; D gene ambiguous. The CDR3 totals 13 residues. CDR1 is SGHTA and CDR2 is FQGTGA in the germline V gene. V shed 5 bases and J shed 1 base, with 6 bases lying between them. The CDR3 coding sequence is TGTGCCAGCAGCGACGGGAGCAATCAGCCCCAGCATTTT. Translated: CASSDGSNQPQHF.

This chain joins TRBV18 and TRBJ2-7; 8 bases fit TRBD2. The CDR3 is made up of 15 amino acids. The J segment lost 0 bases and the V segment lost 5 bases, leaving 6 bases of the junction unmatched. Germline V gene lookup returns CDR1 KGHSH and CDR2 LQKENI. The CDR3 loop reads CASSRAGGSSYEQYF. The CDR3 DNA reads as TGTGCCAGCTCAAGGGCGGGAGGAAGCTCCTACGAGCAGTACTTC.

The chain has TRBV5-4 and TRBJ1-3; D perhaps matches TRBD1 (6 bases). The germline gives CDR1 SGHNT, CDR2 YYREEE (reference sequence). The CDR3 sequence is 13 residues long. V lost 4 bases and J lost 7, with 12 bases in between. This CDR3 reads CASSPRGANTIYF. The CDR3 DNA reads TGTGCCAGCAGCCCGCGGGGGGCCAACACCATATATTTT.

This clone has only one observation. The chain recombines TRBV24-1 with TRBJ2-3; TRBD1 aligns across 7 bases. V trimming: 1 base; J trimming: 6 bases; junction bases outside the gene matches: 9. This CDR3 is built from 16 residues. Germline V gene lookup returns CDR1 KGHDR and CDR2 SFDVKD. The CDR3 nucleotides read TGTGCCACCAGTGATTTTGCACAGGGGACCCAGGATACGCAGTATTTT. Translating it yields CATSDFAQGTQDTQYF.

This clone was detected once. This sequence joins TRBV24-1 and TRBJ1-1; D uncertain. V dropped 2 bases and J dropped 10 bases, with 7 bases sitting between them. The CDR3 has 11 residues. The germline CDR1 and CDR2 sequences are KGHDR and SFDVKD. CDR3 coding DNA: TGTGCCACCAGTGATTCCAGTATAGCTTTCTTT. Amino acids: CATSDSSIAFF.

V is TRBV19 and J is TRBJ2-7; 8 bases line up with TRBD1. Germline trimming cut 8 bases from V and 6 bases from J; bases unmatched to any gene: 3. Germline V gene data show CDR1 as LNHDA and CDR2 as SQIVND (reference sequence). The CDR3 runs to 11 residues. CDR3 in amino acids: CASHQGAEQYF. CDR3 in DNA: TGTGCCAGTCACCAGGGGGCCGAGCAGTACTTC.

V and J are TRBV7-6 and TRBJ2-7, with 7 nucleotides matching TRBD1. Trimming removed 5 bases from V and 5 bases from J; junction bases left unmatched: 6. Per the germline V gene, CDR1 is SGHVS and CDR2 is FNYEAQ. The length of the CDR3 is 13 residues. CDR3 in DNA: TGTGCCAGCAGCGCTGGGACAGTTCACGAGCAGTACTTC. It encodes CASSAGTVHEQYF.

V and J are TRBV28 and TRBJ1-4; D is ambiguous. V was pared by 6 bases and J by 9 bases, with 11 bases between. CDR3 length: 12 residues. The germline V gene has CDR1 MDHEN and CDR2 SYDVKM. The CDR3 nucleotides are TGTGCCAGCAGAGAGAGTACGAAAAAACTGTTTTTT. Protein: CASRESTKKLFF. Full variable domain (rest looked up from reference TRBV28 and TRBJ1-4): DVKVTQSSRYLVKRTGEKVFLECVQDMDHENMFWYRQDPGLGLRLIYFSYDVKMKEKGDIPEGYSVSREKKERFSLILESASTNQTSMYLCASRESTKKLFFGSGTQLSVL.

The sample holds a few counts of this clone. The chain employs TRBV18 and TRBJ1-2; no definite D call. CDR3 length equals 13 residues. V was shortened by 4 bases and J by 7 bases, with 13 bases between the two germline ends. The germline CDR1 and CDR2 sequences are KGHSH and LQKENI. The CDR3 nucleotides read TGTGCCAGCTCACAGGCCGAGGGCTCTGGCTACACCTTC. Translating gives CASSQAEGSGYTF.

The gene calls are TRBV5-4 and TRBJ2-5, with D possibly matching TRBD1 (6 bases). CDR1 and CDR2 (germline): SGHNT, YYREEE (reference sequence). The CDR3 is made up of 14 amino acids. V lost 9 bases to trimming and J lost 1 base, with 16 bases between them. DNA of the CDR3: TGTGCCACCTCCGCCCCAGGGGCCCAAGAGACCCAGTACTTC. Translation gives CATSAPGAQETQYF.

J is TRBJ1-2 and V is TRBV7-8; 7 bases map to TRBD1. Per the germline V gene, CDR1 is SGHVS and CDR2 is FQNEAQ. The CDR3 loop spans 16 amino acids. After removal of 5 bases from V and 5 bases from J, the junction contained 14 bases not matched to a gene. The CDR3 region has the DNA TGTGCCAGCAGCCTTTGGGGCAGGGGGAACGGTTATGGCTACACCTTC. It translates to CASSLWGRGNGYGYTF.